These 23 T cell receptor beta chains were sequenced from one sample in a study of Ad26.COV2.S vaccination and SARS-CoV-2 variants. Sequenced by immunoSEQ multiplex PCR; TCRdb stores in-frame clones only, minus some. Counted here are 300,000 to 400,000 clones, roughly 87% occurring once; the ten biggest clones make up around 3.6%. Treatment given: roughly 20 received Ad26.COV2.S at low or high dose, single or two shots; a few received placebo; per-sample allocation not given. It was on day 63 after the first vaccine or placebo injection that samples were taken. The material sequenced was peripheral blood, taken in a trial of Ad26.COV2.S vaccine versus placebo. These receptors originate from a person aged 18 to 59 who received the Ad26.COV2.S COVID-19 vaccine or a placebo.

V is TRBV5-1 and J is TRBJ2-3; 9 nucleotides match TRBD1. CDR1 SGHRS and CDR2 YFSETQ come from the germline V gene. The length of the CDR3 is 17 residues. With 3 bases clipped from V and 3 bases from J, the junction kept 11 bases outside the gene matches. As DNA, the CDR3 is TGCGCCAGCAGCTCTCCGGGACAGGGTGTACGGACAGATACGCAGTATTTT. Translated: CASSSPGQGVRTDTQYF.

The J gene is TRBJ1-2, the V gene TRBV4-1; weak D call: TRBD1 (5 bases). V was shortened by 0 bases and J by 10 bases, with 21 bases between the two germline ends. The CDR3 is 16 residues long. Per the germline V gene, CDR1 is MGHRA and CDR2 is YSYEKL. CDR3 sequence reads: CASSQDRGTSTASYTF. The CDR3, as DNA: TGCGCCAGCAGCCAAGATCGGGGGACTTCTACAGCCTCCTACACCTTC.

In its sample, this clone was seen once. V gene TRBV6-1 combines with J gene TRBJ1-1; D not resolved. V dropped 2 bases and J dropped 7 bases, with 11 bases sitting between them. The CDR3 is 13 residues long. CDR1 is MNHNS, CDR2 SASEGT, per germline. The CDR3 coding sequence is TGTGCCAGCAGTGAAACAAGGCAGCTTGAAGCTTTCTTT. This gives the protein CASSETRQLEAFF.

The chain carries TRBV30 and TRBJ1-3; 8 bases map to TRBD1. The CDR3 loop spans 15 amino acids. Germline V gene lookup returns CDR1 GTSNPN and CDR2 SVGIG (reference sequence). With V trimmed by 0 bases and J by 3 bases, 4 bases remained unmatched. The CDR3 DNA is TGTGCCTGGAGTGTAAGACAGGGGTATGGAAACACCATATATTTT. Its protein product is CAWSVRQGYGNTIYF.

The chain joins TRBV27 to TRBJ2-2; 9 nucleotides line up with TRBD2. V was clipped by 4 bases and J by 7 bases; unmatched bases: 16. The CDR3 runs to 18 residues. Looked up from germline, CDR1 is MNHEY and CDR2 is SMNVEV (reference sequence). The CDR3 DNA reads as TGTGCCAGCAGTTCTCTCAGTCTGGCGGGGGGGCAGGGCGGGGAGCTGTTTTTT. It yields the protein CASSSLSLAGGQGGELFF.

The chain has TRBV14 and TRBJ2-7; no definite D call. The CDR3 sequence is 12 residues long. The V gene lost 2 bases and the J gene lost 2 bases, with 4 bases spanning the gap. The V gene's germline CDR1 is SGHDN and CDR2 FVKESK. The CDR3 spells CASSQLAYEQYF. CDR3 sequence (DNA): TGTGCCAGCAGCCAATTGGCCTACGAGCAGTACTTC.

The CDR3 loop reads CASRSYGYTF. The DNA of the CDR3 is TGTGCCAGCAGAAGCTATGGCTACACCTTC. This chain uses TRBV6-5 with TRBJ1-2; D gene uncertain. This CDR3 has 10 residues. The V end was cut by 6 bases, the J end by 4 bases, with 3 bases between. The V gene's germline CDR1 is MNHEY and CDR2 SVGAGI.

V gene TRBV30 combines with J gene TRBJ2-1; D may be TRBD2 (7 bases). The CDR3 has 13 amino acids. Per the germline V gene, CDR1 is GTSNPN and CDR2 is SVGIG (reference sequence). V lost 2 bases and J 5 bases, leaving 10 bases between the germline ends. The CDR3 loop reads CAWSRGGNNEQFF. In nucleotides, the CDR3 is TGTGCCTGGAGTAGGGGGGGTAACAATGAGCAGTTCTTC.

The chain couples TRBV5-4 to TRBJ2-2; D uncertain. V was clipped by 1 base and J by 6 bases, with 4 bases between them. CDR1 SGHNT and CDR2 YYREEE come from the germline V gene (reference sequence). This CDR3 has 12 residues. CDR3 region: CASSLTPGELFF. CDR3 nucleotides: TGTGCCAGCAGCTTGACCCCCGGGGAGCTGTTTTTT.

The V call is TRBV7-8, the J call TRBJ2-7; D call uncertain. This CDR3 spans 14 amino acids. V was pared by 5 bases and J by 5 bases, with 16 bases between. CDR1 is SGHVS, CDR2 FQNEAQ, per germline. CDR3 region: CASSAVVLEDEQYF. The DNA for the CDR3 is TGTGCCAGCAGCGCCGTCGTCCTAGAGGACGAGCAGTACTTC.

V gene TRBV9 combines with J gene TRBJ1-1; no firm D call. Germline V CDR1 and CDR2: SGDLS, YYNGEE. Trimming cost V 0 bases and J 0 bases, with 6 bases left between them. The CDR3 is 14 amino acids. CDR3 loop: CASSVGVMNTEAFF. Written as DNA, the CDR3 is TGTGCCAGCAGCGTAGGTGTTATGAACACTGAAGCTTTCTTT.

The chain combines TRBV15 with TRBJ1-5; the D is unclear. V was shortened by 1 base and J by 0 bases, with 7 bases between the two germline ends. The germline CDR1 and CDR2 sequences are LNHNV and YYDKDF (reference sequence). This CDR3 contains 15 residues. The CDR3 is CATSRGRFSNQPQHF. Written as DNA, the CDR3 is TGTGCCACCAGCAGAGGACGATTTAGCAATCAGCCCCAGCATTTT.

This clone was seen a handful of times. This chain joins TRBV6-1 and TRBJ1-6; TRBD1 matches at 10 bases. The CDR3 sequence is 15 residues long. Germline V gives CDR1 MNHNS, CDR2 SASEGT. Trimming removed 5 bases from V and 8 bases from J; junction bases left unmatched: 6. This chain's CDR3 is CASSFRDRGYSPLHF. In nucleotides, the CDR3 is TGTGCCAGCAGTTTCCGGGACAGGGGTTATTCACCCCTCCACTTT.

The V gene is TRBV6-5, the J gene TRBJ2-3, with D tentatively TRBD2 (5 bases). Deletions cut 5 bases from V and 5 bases from J, with 11 bases between. CDR1 MNHEY and CDR2 SVGAGI come from the germline V gene. This CDR3 region has 13 residues. The CDR3 coding sequence is TGTGCCAGCAGTCGGGGTCACCGAGATACGCAGTATTTT. Translating it yields CASSRGHRDTQYF.

The V gene is TRBV6-6, the J gene TRBJ2-1, with D tentatively TRBD1 or TRBD2 (5 bases each). The germline CDR1 and CDR2 sequences are MNHNY and SVGAGI (reference sequence). The CDR3 runs 12 residues. Trimming pared 6 bases from V and 7 bases from J, leaving 10 bases between. This CDR3 is CASSEEGNEQFF. CDR3 in DNA: TGTGCCAGCAGCGAAGAGGGGAATGAGCAGTTCTTC.

The V gene is TRBV5-1, the J gene TRBJ2-1; D gene ambiguous. Germline V CDR1 and CDR2: SGHRS, YFSETQ. Trimming took 4 bases from V and 0 from J, leaving 8 bases between them. CDR3 length: 14 amino acids. CDR3 DNA sequence: TGCGCCAGCAGCCTCCCAACCTCCTACAATGAGCAGTTCTTC. Its translation is CASSLPTSYNEQFF.

The chain is built from TRBV19 and TRBJ2-7; perhaps D is TRBD1 or TRBD2 (6 bases each). V was pared by 5 bases and J by 0 bases, with 14 bases between. There are 15 residues in the CDR3. Per the germline V gene, CDR1 is LNHDA and CDR2 is SQIVND (reference sequence). DNA for the CDR3: TGTGCCAGTAGTTGGGGGGCAGGGAGCTCCTACGAGCAGTACTTC. The encoded protein is CASSWGAGSSYEQYF.

This chain connects TRBV12-3 or TRBV12-4 to TRBJ1-2, with D perhaps matching TRBD1 (5 bases). V was cut by 8 bases and J by 6 bases, with 13 bases left in between. The CDR3 totals 12 residues. The CDR3 DNA reads as TGTGCCAGCCAAAAGGGGCAGAATGGCTACACCTTC. Protein: CASQKGQNGYTF.

The chain carries TRBV25-1 and TRBJ2-7; possibly TRBD1 for D (6 bases). Per the germline V gene, CDR1 is MGHDK and CDR2 is SYGVNS. V was pared by 3 bases and J by 2 bases, with 14 bases between. CDR3 length: 15 amino acids. CDR3 sequence: CASSEYNRVPYEQYF. The CDR3 bases are TGTGCCAGCAGTGAGTACAACAGGGTCCCCTACGAGCAGTACTTC.

This rearrangement joins TRBV30 to TRBJ1-2; no clear D gene. The V and J ends lost 0 bases and 4 bases respectively, with 12 bases between them. CDR3 length equals 14 residues. Germline assignment: CDR1 GTSNPN and CDR2 SVGIG (reference sequence). CDR3 sequence reads: CAWSVQETAYGYTF. DNA for the CDR3: TGTGCCTGGAGTGTACAAGAAACAGCCTATGGCTACACCTTC.

This clone has just one count. The V gene is TRBV27, the J gene TRBJ1-1; possibly TRBD1 for D (5 bases). From germline, CDR1 is MNHEY and CDR2 SMNVEV (reference sequence). This CDR3 is built from 16 residues. Trimming took 2 bases from V and 5 from J, leaving 18 bases between them. CDR3 sequence: CASSLLPPSPGTEAFF. The CDR3 DNA is TGTGCCAGCAGTTTACTCCCCCCGAGTCCAGGGACTGAAGCTTTCTTT.

The J gene is TRBJ2-5, the V gene TRBV6-5; 7 positions agree with TRBD2. After removal of 6 bases from V and 5 bases from J, the junction contained 9 bases not matched to a gene. Germline CDR1 reads MNHEY; CDR2 reads SVGAGI. CDR3 length: 14 residues. CDR3 DNA: TGTGCCAGCAGCCCAGATTGGGGAGGGGAGACCCAGTACTTC. It is translated as CASSPDWGGETQYF.

The chain employs TRBV19 and TRBJ1-1; D unresolved. The V gene lost 7 bases and the J gene lost 7 bases, with 13 bases spanning the gap. CDR1 and CDR2 from the germline V gene are LNHDA and SQIVND (reference sequence). This CDR3 contains 12 residues. CDR3 coding DNA: TGTGCCAGTACCGTCGGACCATATGAAGCTTTCTTT. Protein sequence: CASTVGPYEAFF.